The rows below give T cell receptor beta chains drawn from one sample of a study of T cells in Graves' hyperthyroidism and ophthalmopathy. In TCRdb, the multiplex PCR reads were re-called with MiXCR into one record per CDR3 protein. The repertoire holds a few hundred thousand distinct CDR3 sequences, with around a sixth as singletons. The source material was blood. The receptors come from a young woman with Graves' hyperthyroidism. CDR3s include the opening cysteine and the closing phenylalanine or tryptophan. D genes are given only for firm matches. Only some rows state a clone size, as once, few, many or a class for expanded clones.

cdr3_length | clone_size | j_call | v_call | d_call | cdr3_aa | cdr3_nt
13 | many | TRBJ1-5 | TRBV11-2 | . | CASSLDGSQPQHF | TGTGCCAGCAGCTTAGATGGGAGTCAGCCCCAGCATTTT
15 | . | TRBJ1-2 | TRBV5-1 | TRBD1 | CASGGQGEFNYGYTF | TGCGCCAGCGGCGGACAGGGGGAATTTAACTATGGCTACACCTTC
11 | . | TRBJ2-3 | TRBV9 | . | CASGEGDTQYF | TGTGCCAGCGGAGAGGGAGATACGCAGTATTTT
16 | many | TRBJ2-2 | TRBV7-9 | . | CASSFDMRENTGELFF | TGTGCCAGCAGCTTTGACATGCGGGAAAACACCGGGGAGCTGTTTTTT
16 | . | TRBJ2-5 | TRBV7-8 | . | CASSLNRDNGQETQYF | TGTGCCAGCAGCTTAAATAGGGACAACGGACAAGAGACCCAGTACTTC
14 | many | TRBJ1-5 | TRBV20-1 | . | CSALSPVEGQPQHF | TGCAGTGCGCTATCGCCCGTGGAGGGTCAGCCCCAGCATTTT
16 | many | TRBJ2-3 | TRBV20-1 | . | CSARDPGAGRTDTQYF | TGCAGTGCTAGAGACCCGGGGGCCGGGCGCACAGATACGCAGTATTTT
18 | once | TRBJ2-5 | TRBV5-4 | TRBD2 | CASSLGLAGALPNGVQYF | TGTGCCAGCAGCTTGGGGCTAGCGGGAGCCCTTCCCAACGGGGTCCAGTACTTC
14 | many | TRBJ1-2 | TRBV5-1 | . | CASSLEPVTNGYTF | TGCGCCAGCAGCTTGGAGCCGGTGACGAATGGCTACACCTTC
16 | few | TRBJ2-3 | TRBV19 | TRBD2 | CASTQGVAGGSDTQYF | TGTGCCAGTACCCAGGGGGTAGCGGGAGGGTCAGATACGCAGTATTTT
16 | . | TRBJ2-1 | TRBV18 | TRBD1 | CASSPKDRVWNNEQFF | TGTGCCAGCTCACCCAAAGACAGGGTATGGAACAATGAGCAGTTCTTC
15 | few | TRBJ2-4 | TRBV6-2/TRBV6-3 | . | CASSYLQRAGNIQYF | TGTGCCAGCAGTTACCTTCAGAGGGCGGGTAACATTCAGTACTTC
16 | many | TRBJ2-3 | TRBV2 | TRBD2 | CASSETSGGVEDTQYF | TGTGCCAGCAGTGAAACTAGCGGGGGGGTGGAAGATACGCAGTATTTT
16 | many | TRBJ1-1 | TRBV2 | . | CASPGQTENKNTEAFF | TGTGCCAGCCCAGGACAGACGGAAAATAAGAACACTGAAGCTTTCTTT
14 | many | TRBJ2-1 | TRBV20-1 | . | CSAMTGIIYNEQFF | TGCAGTGCTATGACCGGGATAATTTACAATGAGCAGTTCTTC
17 | many | TRBJ2-7 | TRBV2 | TRBD2 | CASGLAGAATSSYEQYF | TGTGCCAGCGGGCTAGCGGGGGCTGCCACTAGCTCCTACGAGCAGTACTTC
16 | many | TRBJ2-1 | TRBV9 | TRBD2 | CASSPQRGPKLDEQFF | TGTGCCAGCAGCCCACAGCGGGGCCCTAAGTTGGATGAGCAGTTCTTC
14 | few | TRBJ2-5 | TRBV5-6 | TRBD1 | CASSMRTGQETQYF | TGTGCCAGCAGCATGAGGACAGGCCAAGAGACCCAGTACTTC
14 | many | TRBJ1-5 | TRBV2 | . | CASNTDGSNQPQHF | TGTGCCAGCAATACGGACGGTAGCAATCAGCCCCAGCATTTT
17 | many | TRBJ2-1 | TRBV7-2 | TRBD2 | CASSQTSGGGTYNEQFF | TGTGCCAGCAGCCAAACTAGCGGGGGGGGGACCTACAATGAGCAGTTCTTC
15 | many | TRBJ2-1 | TRBV5-1 | . | CASSLDSGVYNEQFF | TGTGCCAGCAGCTTAGATAGTGGCGTATACAATGAGCAGTTCTTC
15 | few | TRBJ1-6 | TRBV3-1 | . | CASSQDSGFNSPLHF | TGTGCCAGCAGCCAAGATTCAGGGTTTAATTCACCCCTCCACTTT
15 | many | TRBJ1-1 | TRBV18 | . | CASSPQRERTTEAFF | TGTGCCAGCTCACCACAGAGGGAGCGAACAACTGAAGCTTTCTTT
17 | many | TRBJ2-1 | TRBV30 | . | CAWAKGSSSLRYNEQFF | TGTGCCTGGGCCAAGGGATCATCGTCACTCCGGTACAATGAGCAGTTCTTC
15 | few | TRBJ2-3 | TRBV7-2 | . | CASSLPQQGADTQYF | TGTGCCAGCAGCCTCCCCCAGCAGGGCGCAGATACGCAGTATTTT
14 | many | TRBJ2-5 | TRBV20-1 | . | CSARDRGKRETQYF | TGCAGTGCTAGAGATCGGGGGAAGAGAGAGACCCAGTACTTC